This T cell receptor (beta chain) stems from a study of PD-1 blockade in classical Hodgkin lymphoma. Study at large: The study gave patients nivolumab 3 mg/kg intravenously every 2 weeks. Study-wide findings and caveats: Partial responders and progressors had significantly lower baseline TCR diversity. Diversity in CD4+ TCRs, unlike that measured in CD8+ TCRs, had risen significantly by C4D1. Healthy donors reportedly exceeded newly diagnosed patients in baseline TCR diversity.

Noted time point: cycle 4 day 1 (C4D1), after 5 to 7 weeks of nivolumab. Brentuximab vedotin exposure varied, and every patient relapsed after autologous stem cell transplantation. This table comes from immunoSEQ multiplex PCR, and its TCRdb copy is limited to in-frame clones, with some not included. This sample has roughly 30,000 clones, with 81% found just once. In regard to this clone: No antigen is known for it.

CDR1 and CDR2 (germline): SEHNR, FQNEAQ (reference sequence). J gave up 2 bases and V 3 bases, and 5 bases lay outside the gene matches. This CDR3 contains 15 residues. The chain couples TRBV7-9 to TRBJ1-1; 8 bases are a match to TRBD1. This TCR derives from a human donor with classical Hodgkin lymphoma. Here the sequenced sample was peripheral blood mononuclear cells (PBMCs), taken before the fourth cycle of nivolumab. Here the CDR3 DNA reads TGTGCCAGCAGCTTGACCGGGACAGGAAACACTGAAGCTTTCTTT. Translated, it gives CASSLTGTGNTEAFF.